This T cell receptor beta chain was identified in a study of T cells in Graves' hyperthyroidism and ophthalmopathy. Study observations and caveats: In validation, the model predicted ophthalmopathy. These predictions came a median about 6.5 months before onset. Peripheral blood also featured most of the thyroid clonotypes expanded above 0.001.

With V trimmed by 2 bases and J by 0 bases, 7 bases remained unmatched. Germline assignment: CDR1 SGHNT and CDR2 YYREEE (reference sequence). The CDR3 consists of 17 residues. The source material, RNA transcripts, was used to amplify TCR beta CDR3 regions. In the first-round RT-PCR of the TCR CDR3, the HTBI primer set was used. Each CDR3 protein gets one entry after TCRdb re-called the multiplex PCR reads with MiXCR. The sample comprises around 660,000 distinct CDR3 sequences, roughly 45% of which are singletons, and more than 7% rests with the top ten. Patients were excluded for uncontrolled infection, other autoimmune disease, pregnancy or lactation. Diagnoses were made from clinical symptoms, serum measures (thyroxine and TRAb), thyroid ultrasound and orbital computed tomography. Turning to this clonotype: Its antigen is still unknown.

The sample was peripheral blood or thyroid tissue (not recorded which). The receptor's source is an adult man with Graves' disease, either hyperthyroidism or ophthalmopathy (not recorded which). J is TRBJ1-3 and V is TRBV5-4; 8 positions agree with TRBD1. The chain's CDR3 is CASSLGTGRSSGNTIYF. CDR3 nucleotides: TGTGCCAGCAGCTTAGGGACAGGACGCAGCTCTGGAAACACCATATATTTT. Variable domain in full (rest from reference TRBV5-4 and TRBJ1-3): ETGVTQSPTHLIKTRGQQVTLRCSSQSGHNTVSWYQQALGQGPQFIFQYYREEENGRGNFPPRFSGLQFPNYSSELNVNALELDDSALYLCASSLGTGRSSGNTIYFGEGSWLTVV.